The next 18 T cell receptor beta chains were all read from a single sample in a study of blood T cell repertoires in COVID-19. Assay: immunoSEQ multiplex PCR; the TCRdb copy retains only in-frame clones and omits some. This table holds about 300,000 clones, 89% found once. Source material: peripheral blood. Receptors were obtained from a woman younger than 45 with COVID-19, enrolled during active disease.

V usage is TRBV19 and J usage is TRBJ1-5, with D maybe TRBD1 (5 bases). This CDR3 is built from 14 residues. Trimming pared 7 bases from V and 4 bases from J, leaving 14 bases between. The germline V gene has CDR1 LNHDA and CDR2 SQIVND (reference sequence). CDR3: CASTPGELNQPQHF. DNA of the CDR3: TGTGCCAGTACCCCGGGGGAACTTAATCAGCCCCAGCATTTT. The variable domain in full, with the rest retrieved from reference TRBV19 and TRBJ1-5, is DGGITQSPKYLFRKEGQNVTLSCEQNLNHDAMYWYRQDPGQGLRLIYYSQIVNDFQKGDIAEGYSVSREKKESFPLTVTSAQKNPTAFYLCASTPGELNQPQHFGDGTRLSIL.

The chain has TRBV5-1 and TRBJ1-1; a weak D match, TRBD1 (5 bases). The V end was cut by 2 bases, the J end by 3 bases, with 11 bases between. Germline CDR1 SGHRS, CDR2 YFSETQ. There are 14 residues in the CDR3. This CDR3 is CASSFKGMDTEAFF. In nucleotides, the CDR3 is TGCGCCAGCAGCTTTAAGGGGATGGACACTGAAGCTTTCTTT. The variable domain in full, with the rest retrieved from reference TRBV5-1 and TRBJ1-1, is KAGVTQTPRYLIKTRGQQVTLSCSPISGHRSVSWYQQTPGQGLQFLFEYFSETQRNKGNFPGRFSGRQFSNSRSEMNVSTLELGDSALYLCASSFKGMDTEAFFGQGTRLTVV.

This chain uses TRBV19 with TRBJ1-5, with TRBD1 identical over 9 bases. J gave up 3 bases and V 3 bases, and 9 bases lay outside the gene matches. The CDR3 spans 17 residues. The germline gives CDR1 LNHDA, CDR2 SQIVND (reference sequence). Written as DNA, the CDR3 is TGTGCCAGTAGTATCAGGACAGGGGTTCCTTCCAATCAGCCCCAGCATTTT. This sequence encodes CASSIRTGVPSNQPQHF. Variable domain in full (rest from reference TRBV19 and TRBJ1-5): DGGITQSPKYLFRKEGQNVTLSCEQNLNHDAMYWYRQDPGQGLRLIYYSQIVNDFQKGDIAEGYSVSREKKESFPLTVTSAQKNPTAFYLCASSIRTGVPSNQPQHFGDGTRLSIL.

This sequence joins TRBV2 and TRBJ2-3; the match to TRBD1 covers 7 bases. The J segment lost 1 base and the V segment lost 10 bases, leaving 11 bases of the junction unmatched. The CDR3 length is 15 residues. Per the germline V gene, CDR1 is SNHLY and CDR2 is FYNNEI. CDR3 sequence reads: CATLDGQGGTDTQYF. Written as DNA, the CDR3 is TGTGCCACCCTTGACGGGCAGGGGGGCACAGATACGCAGTATTTT.

This clone turned up a few times. The chain recombines TRBV6-5 with TRBJ1-1, with no clear D. The ends were cut back, 6 bases at V and 4 bases at J, with 12 bases in the middle. The CDR3 is 13 amino acids. Looked up from germline, CDR1 is MNHEY and CDR2 is SVGAGI. The CDR3 nucleotides read TGTGCCAGCAGAGAGGTATTAGGCACTGAAGCTTTCTTT. Translation: CASREVLGTEAFF.

This chain connects TRBV2 to TRBJ1-2; D is unresolved. The V end lost 9 bases, the J end lost 5 bases, and 19 bases lay between the germline ends. This CDR3 is built from 14 residues. The germline CDR1 and CDR2 sequences are SNHLY and FYNNEI. The CDR3 reads CASKRIFLEYGYTF. The CDR3 DNA is TGTGCCAGTAAAAGAATATTTCTAGAGTATGGCTACACCTTC.

A remark on this clone: A junction boundary mismatches the germline segment, possibly from a read error. The chain carries TRBV6-2 or TRBV6-3 and TRBJ2-5; 7 bases align to TRBD2. CDR1 and CDR2 from the germline V gene are MNHEY and SVGEGT. The CDR3 is made up of 14 amino acids. CDR3 DNA sequence: TGTGCCAGCAGTTACTCGGGAGGGAGGATAGAGCGGGACTTC. This sequence encodes CASSYSGGRIERDF.

In its sample, this clone was seen once. The J gene is TRBJ1-4, the V gene TRBV6-6; D perhaps matches TRBD1 (6 bases). This CDR3 region has 16 residues. V dropped 6 bases and J dropped 3 bases, with 17 bases sitting between them. CDR1 is MNHNY, CDR2 SVGAGI, per germline (reference sequence). In nucleotides, the CDR3 is TGTGCCAGCAGCCCAAACAACAGGGCTGCTAATGAAAAACTGTTTTTT. It encodes CASSPNNRAANEKLFF.

This clone was seen a single time. This chain links TRBV27 with TRBJ1-6, with a possible D match to TRBD1 (5 bases). The CDR3 loop spans 13 amino acids. Germline loops: CDR1 MNHEY, CDR2 SMNVEV (reference sequence). Trimming left V 11 bases short and J 8 bases short, with 16 bases between. CDR3: CARYTGRDSPLHF. CDR3 coding DNA: TGTGCCCGCTATACAGGTAGGGATTCACCCCTCCACTTT.

This chain joins TRBV19 and TRBJ1-2; 10 bases are a match to TRBD1. The CDR3 runs 16 residues. Per germline, CDR1 LNHDA and CDR2 SQIVND (reference sequence). With V trimmed by 4 bases and J by 3 bases, 8 bases remained unmatched. Here the CDR3 reads CASSRGRDRGDYGYTF. The CDR3 region has the DNA TGTGCCAGTAGTAGGGGCCGGGACAGGGGTGACTATGGCTACACCTTC. The complete variable domain, with remaining parts taken from reference TRBV19 and TRBJ1-2, reads DGGITQSPKYLFRKEGQNVTLSCEQNLNHDAMYWYRQDPGQGLRLIYYSQIVNDFQKGDIAEGYSVSREKKESFPLTVTSAQKNPTAFYLCASSRGRDRGDYGYTFGSGTRLTVV.

The chain has TRBV27 and TRBJ2-1; TRBD2 matches 8 bases. CDR1 is MNHEY and CDR2 is SMNVEV in the germline V gene (reference sequence). The CDR3 totals 18 residues. V dropped 1 base and J dropped 6; count of bases not matched to a gene: 14. This chain's CDR3 is CASSLCRGGPLECNEQFF. The CDR3 DNA reads TGTGCCAGCAGTTTATGTCGGGGGGGGCCGCTGGAATGCAATGAGCAGTTCTTC.

The rearrangement uses TRBV5-8 and TRBJ2-2; D perhaps matches TRBD1 (5 bases). CDR3 length: 14 residues. The ends were cut back, 3 bases at V and 2 bases at J, with 8 bases in the middle. Looked up from germline, CDR1 is SGHTS and CDR2 is YDEGEE. CDR3 coding DNA: TGTGCCAGCAGCTCGGACACAAACACCGGGGAGCTGTTTTTT. Translating gives CASSSDTNTGELFF.

This rearrangement joins TRBV30 to TRBJ2-2, with TRBD2 identical over 8 bases. The J segment lost 2 bases and the V segment lost 2 bases, leaving 4 bases of the junction unmatched. The germline CDR1 and CDR2 sequences are GTSNPN and SVGIG (reference sequence). The CDR3 loop spans 15 amino acids. The CDR3 region is CAWSSGGTNTGELFF. CDR3 coding DNA: TGTGCCTGGAGTAGCGGGGGAACCAACACCGGGGAGCTGTTTTTT.

V gene TRBV6-5 combines with J gene TRBJ1-2; TRBD1 matches 11 bases. Germline values: CDR1 MNHEY, CDR2 SVGAGI. The V segment lost 6 bases and the J segment 4 bases; nucleotides outside the gene matches: 7. The CDR3 consists of 15 residues. The CDR3 is CASRRDRGIRYGYTF. CDR3 in DNA: TGTGCCAGCAGACGGGACAGGGGGATACGCTATGGCTACACCTTC.

The chain uses TRBV6-5 and TRBJ2-3, with TRBD2 matching 14 bases. Germline V gene lookup returns CDR1 MNHEY and CDR2 SVGAGI. This CDR3 has 15 amino acids. V lost 6 bases to trimming and J lost 3 bases; unmatched junction nucleotides: 2. Here the CDR3 DNA reads TGTGCCAGCAGGACTAGCGGGGGGGCAACAGATACGCAGTATTTT. Its translation is CASRTSGGATDTQYF.

This clone was detected only once. The chain employs TRBV7-8 and TRBJ1-1, with D possibly matching TRBD1 (6 bases). CDR1 SGHVS and CDR2 FQNEAQ come from the germline V gene. This CDR3 spans 15 amino acids. Trimming pared 2 bases from V and 6 bases from J, leaving 16 bases between. CDR3 in DNA: TGTGCCAGCAGCTTAACCCTGGGGGGGCGGCCTGAAGCTTTCTTT. Translating gives CASSLTLGGRPEAFF.

The V call is TRBV4-1, the J call TRBJ2-5, with D tentatively TRBD1 (6 bases). From germline, CDR1 is MGHRA and CDR2 YSYEKL. The CDR3 consists of 16 residues. V was pared by 1 base and J by 1 base, with 13 bases between. In DNA form, the CDR3 reads TGCGCCAGCAGCCAAGTGGGGGCCGACACCCAAGAGACCCAGTACTTC. Protein sequence: CASSQVGADTQETQYF.

The chain recombines TRBV4-1 with TRBJ2-5; a weak D match, TRBD2 (7 bases). Germline-derived CDR1 and CDR2 are MGHRA and YSYEKL. The V gene lost 5 bases and the J gene lost 3 bases, with 16 bases spanning the gap. CDR3 length equals 15 residues. CDR3 residues: CASSFREGGEETQYF. The CDR3 nucleotides are TGCGCCAGCAGCTTCCGAGAAGGGGGGGAAGAGACCCAGTACTTC.